A selection of T cell receptor beta chains follows, all from one sample in a study of blood T cell repertoires in COVID-19. Method: immunoSEQ multiplex PCR; TCRdb's copy keeps in-frame clones and lacks some. The sample records approximately 150,000 clones, 84% being singletons. Material for sequencing was PBMCs or T cells enriched from blood (not recorded which). Every receptor here comes from a man aged 50-59 years who had recovered from COVID-19. CDR3s include the opening cysteine and the closing phenylalanine or tryptophan. D genes are given only for firm matches. The listing skips clone size in some rows; elsewhere it reads once, few, many or a size class.

>.|15|TRBV18|TRBJ1-1|TRBD1
CASSLPGGRGTEAFF
TGTGCCAGCTCACTCCCAGGGGGCAGGGGGACTGAAGCTTTCTTT
>.|10|TRBV10-3|TRBJ2-7|.
CANKVCEQYF
TGTGCCAACAAAGTCTGCGAGCAGTACTTC
>.|13|TRBV28|TRBJ2-3|.
CASSAGPTDTQYF
TGTGCCAGCAGTGCGGGACCTACAGATACGCAGTATTTT
>.|14|TRBV19|TRBJ1-5|TRBD1
CASRDRGSNQPQHF
TGTGCCAGTAGAGACAGGGGGAGCAATCAGCCCCAGCATTTT
>few|16|TRBV7-9|TRBJ1-4|.
CASSPAAGATNEKLFF
TGTGCCAGCAGCCCCGCCGCAGGGGCAACTAATGAAAAACTGTTTTTT
>.|16|TRBV7-3|TRBJ1-4|.
CASSLGSGATNEKLFF
TGTGCCAGCAGCTTAGGGTCGGGAGCAACTAATGAAAAACTGTTTTTT
>once|13|TRBV30|TRBJ1-5|.
CAWSTKGNQPQHF
TGTGCCTGGAGTACGAAGGGGAATCAGCCCCAGCATTTT
>.|15|TRBV5-1|TRBJ2-7|TRBD1
CASSSRQGINYEQYF
TGCGCCAGCAGCTCCCGACAGGGAATTAACTACGAGCAGTACTTC
>.|13|TRBV29-1|TRBJ1-4|TRBD1
CSGRGLGNEKLFF
TGCAGCGGAAGGGGGCTTGGTAATGAAAAACTGTTTTTT
>.|11|TRBV5-1|TRBJ1-1|.
CASSSQTEAFF
TGCGCCAGCAGCTCCCAGACTGAAGCTTTCTTT
>.|15|TRBV3-1/TRBV3-2|TRBJ1-3|TRBD1
CASSLQTGAGNTIYF
TGTGCCAGCAGCCTACAGACAGGGGCTGGAAACACCATATATTTT
>.|13|TRBV5-1|TRBJ2-1|TRBD1
CASRPTGGNEQFF
TGCGCCAGCAGACCAACAGGGGGGAATGAGCAGTTCTTC
>.|20|TRBV21-1|TRBJ2-7|.
CASSERRSERGATRTYEQYF
TGTGCCAGCTCCGAACGGAGGTCAGAGCGGGGGGCCACGAGAACCTACGAGCAGTACTTC
>.|14|TRBV30|TRBJ1-2|.
CAWRPTGTNYGYTF
TGTGCCTGGAGGCCCACGGGTACAAACTATGGCTACACCTTC
>.|16|TRBV5-4|TRBJ1-5|.
CASSLGGGARNQPQHF
TGTGCCAGCAGCTTGGGAGGGGGTGCTCGCAATCAGCCCCAGCATTTT
>.|14|TRBV4-1|TRBJ2-7|.
CASSQDRVSYEQYF
TGCGCCAGCAGCCAAGATAGAGTTTCGTACGAGCAGTACTTC
>.|13|TRBV27|TRBJ1-1|TRBD1
CASGDRVNTEAFF
TGTGCCAGCGGCGACAGGGTTAACACTGAAGCTTTCTTT
>.|14|TRBV10-2|TRBJ2-1|TRBD1
CASSSQGDIPEQFF
TGCGCCAGCAGTTCTCAGGGGGACATCCCTGAGCAGTTCTTC
>.|14|TRBV30|TRBJ1-6|.
CAWKSETENSPLHF
TGTGCCTGGAAATCGGAGACGGAGAATTCACCCCTCCACTTT
>.|16|TRBV13|TRBJ2-5|TRBD2
CASSSGLAGWQETQYF
TGTGCCAGCAGCTCGGGACTAGCGGGGTGGCAAGAGACCCAGTACTTC
>.|15|TRBV6-5|TRBJ2-7|TRBD1
CASSYSSRGLYEQYF
TGTGCCAGCAGTTACTCCTCCAGGGGGCTATACGAGCAGTACTTC
>few|14|TRBV12-5|TRBJ2-3|.
CASGWREFTDTQYF
TGTGCTAGTGGTTGGAGGGAATTCACAGATACGCAGTATTTT
>.|14|TRBV2|TRBJ1-2|TRBD1
CASSPGTGNYGYTF
TGTGCCAGCAGTCCTGGGACAGGAAACTATGGCTACACCTTC
>.|16|TRBV11-1|TRBJ2-3|.
CASSLRGGTSTDTQYF
TGTGCCAGCAGCTTAAGGGGGGGTACTAGCACAGATACGCAGTATTTT
>few|13|TRBV5-1|TRBJ1-2|TRBD1
CASSWDRGYGYTF
TGCGCCAGCAGCTGGGACAGGGGCTATGGCTACACCTTC